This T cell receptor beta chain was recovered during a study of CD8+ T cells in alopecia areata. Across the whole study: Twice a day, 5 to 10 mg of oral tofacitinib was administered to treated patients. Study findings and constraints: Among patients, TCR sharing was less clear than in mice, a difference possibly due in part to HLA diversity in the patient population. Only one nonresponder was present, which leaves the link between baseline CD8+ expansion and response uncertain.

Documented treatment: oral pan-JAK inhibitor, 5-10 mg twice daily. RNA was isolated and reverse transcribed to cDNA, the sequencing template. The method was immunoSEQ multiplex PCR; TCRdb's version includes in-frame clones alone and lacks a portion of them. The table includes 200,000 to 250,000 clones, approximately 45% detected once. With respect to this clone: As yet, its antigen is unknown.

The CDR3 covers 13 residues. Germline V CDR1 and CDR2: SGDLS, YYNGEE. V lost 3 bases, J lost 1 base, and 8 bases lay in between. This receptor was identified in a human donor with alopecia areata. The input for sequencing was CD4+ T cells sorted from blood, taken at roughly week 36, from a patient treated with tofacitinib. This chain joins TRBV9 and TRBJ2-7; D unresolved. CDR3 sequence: CASSGPRSYEQYF. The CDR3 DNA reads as TGTGCCAGCAGCGGCCCTAGGTCCTACGAGCAGTACTTC.